This T cell receptor beta chain was sequenced during a study of blood T cell repertoires in COVID-19. Across the whole study: From the United States, Italy and Spain came samples of acute and convalescent COVID-19. The cDNA or gDNA used as material had been derived from T cells, B-cell-depleted T cells, or PBMCs.

Methods used by the authors: Nucleated cell counts were estimated from reference gene primer amplification. The assay was immunoSEQ multiplex PCR, and TCRdb's table has in-frame clones only and misses some. Clonal size and the V and J genes are those of that table, whereas D and trimming came from the DNA. The repertoire has 100,000 or so clones, approximately 92% of them found once; the top ten carry under 7.5%. Trimming removed 3 bases from V and 7 bases from J, with 7 bases in between. The CDR3 is 13 residues long. Germline V CDR1 and CDR2: LNHNV, YYDKDF (reference sequence). The sequence was collected from a man in his 70s with acute or convalescent COVID-19. The V gene is TRBV15, the J gene TRBJ1-6; no firm D call. Sequenced: peripheral blood. The CDR3 loop is CATSSSVNSPLHF. The CDR3 DNA is TGTGCCACCAGCAGTTCTGTGAATTCACCCCTCCACTTT.